This is a list of T cell receptor beta chains from one sample in a study of cytomegalovirus exposure and HLA in healthy donors. The repertoire was sequenced with immunoSEQ multiplex PCR; TCRdb's copy has only in-frame clones and lacks some. The top ten clones hold 1.5% of a sample with about 150,000 clones, 83% of them seen once. Sequencing was carried out using PBMCs. Receptors were obtained from a man aged 35 to 55 in good health and CMV-seronegative. Both conserved end residues are part of each CDR3. The order of the fields is clone size, V gene, J gene, D gene, CDR3 protein, CDR3 DNA. The D gene is left open where the match is weak. Clone sizes are given selectively: once, few, many, or a class where the clone is expanded.

NA	TRBV5-1	TRBJ2-7	TRBD1	CASSSPPTGSEQYF	TGCGCCAGCAGCTCCCCCCCGACAGGGTCCGAGCAGTACTTC
NA	TRBV6-6	TRBJ1-5	NA	CASRETPWPQHF	TGTGCCAGCAGAGAAACACCATGGCCCCAGCATTTT
once	TRBV18	TRBJ2-1	TRBD1	CASSTGMLNEQFF	TGTGCCAGCTCGACAGGGATGCTCAATGAGCAGTTCTTC
NA	TRBV5-1	TRBJ2-7	TRBD1	CASSLDRGQEQYF	TGCGCCAGCAGCTTGGACAGGGGGCAGGAGCAGTACTTC
few	TRBV7-2	TRBJ1-4	NA	CASSSGRANEKLFF	TGTGCCAGCAGCTCAGGGAGGGCTAATGAAAAACTGTTTTTT
few	TRBV5-5	TRBJ2-3	NA	CASSYDGGASTDTQYF	TGTGCCAGCAGCTACGACGGGGGAGCTAGCACAGATACGCAGTATTTT
NA	TRBV18	TRBJ2-2	NA	CASSPKQTNTGELFF	TGTGCCAGCTCACCAAAACAGACGAACACCGGGGAGCTGTTTTTT
once	TRBV19	TRBJ2-5	NA	CASSAGGLTGQGTQYF	TGTGCCAGTAGTGCCGGGGGACTGACGGGGCAAGGGACCCAGTACTTC
NA	TRBV28	TRBJ2-1	NA	CASSLRNEQFF	TGTGCCAGCAGCCTCCGTAATGAGCAGTTCTTC
NA	TRBV12-5	TRBJ2-1	NA	CASGFLTIHNEQFF	TGTGCTAGTGGTTTCCTGACAATCCACAATGAGCAGTTCTTC
NA	TRBV2	TRBJ2-1	NA	CASSAQEVLDEQFF	TGTGCCAGCAGTGCCCAGGAGGTTCTGGATGAGCAGTTCTTC
NA	TRBV30	TRBJ1-1	TRBD1	CAWSVTGVGKPEAFF	TGTGCCTGGAGCGTTACAGGGGTTGGAAAGCCTGAAGCTTTCTTT
NA	TRBV7-6	TRBJ2-7	NA	CASSLAEDYEQYF	TGTGCCAGCAGCTTAGCGGAGGACTACGAGCAGTACTTC
NA	TRBV7-3	TRBJ2-1	NA	CASSLAPNNEQFF	TGTGCCAGCAGCTTAGCCCCTAACAATGAGCAGTTCTTC
NA	TRBV7-9	TRBJ1-1	NA	CSSRGHPNTEAFF	TGTTCCAGCAGGGGACATCCGAACACTGAAGCTTTCTTT
NA	TRBV7-9	TRBJ1-1	NA	CASSLDIGGDTEAFF	TGTGCCAGCAGCTTAGATATAGGGGGAGACACTGAAGCTTTCTTT
NA	TRBV11-3	TRBJ2-5	TRBD1	CASSLGTGGQTQYF	TGTGCCAGCAGCTTGGGGACAGGGGGGCAGACCCAGTACTTC
NA	TRBV13	TRBJ2-1	NA	CASSSHYNEQFF	TGTGCCAGCAGCTCCCACTACAATGAGCAGTTCTTC
once	TRBV6-6	TRBJ2-3	NA	CASSQRQDTQYF	TGTGCCAGCAGTCAAAGACAAGATACGCAGTATTTT
NA	TRBV29-1	TRBJ2-2	TRBD2	CSANLAGATGELFF	TGCAGCGCTAACCTAGCGGGGGCCACCGGGGAGCTGTTTTTT
once	TRBV2	TRBJ1-5	NA	CASSVPFARSSNQPQHF	TGTGCCAGCAGTGTCCCCTTTGCTAGGAGTAGCAATCAGCCCCAGCATTTT
NA	TRBV27	TRBJ2-5	NA	CASSLAGLQETQYF	TGTGCCAGCAGTCTTGCAGGCCTACAAGAGACCCAGTACTTC
NA	TRBV5-6	TRBJ1-5	TRBD1	CASSLADRENQPQHF	TGTGCCAGCAGCTTGGCGGACAGGGAGAATCAGCCCCAGCATTTT
NA	TRBV6-1	TRBJ1-5	NA	CASSVQGNSNQPQHF	TGTGCCAGCAGTGTTCAGGGGAATAGCAATCAGCCCCAGCATTTT
NA	TRBV7-6	TRBJ2-7	TRBD2	CASRRLAGAPEQYF	TGTGCCAGCAGGAGACTAGCGGGAGCCCCAGAGCAGTACTTC
NA	TRBV19	TRBJ2-1	NA	CASIGAMAREQFF	TGTGCCAGTATCGGAGCTATGGCCCGTGAGCAGTTCTTC
NA	TRBV12-5	TRBJ2-7	TRBD1	CASGLGDRASYEQYF	TGTGCTAGTGGTTTGGGGGACAGGGCCTCCTACGAGCAGTACTTC
NA	TRBV7-3	TRBJ1-4	NA	CASSRTGAPNEKLFF	TGTGCCAGCAGCCGCACGGGAGCGCCTAATGAAAAACTGTTTTTT
NA	TRBV5-1	TRBJ2-7	NA	CASRPGLSYEQYF	TGCGCCAGCAGACCAGGGCTCTCCTACGAGCAGTACTTC
NA	TRBV4-1	TRBJ2-7	NA	CASSQVTGSNFEQYF	TGCGCCAGCAGCCAAGTGACCGGGAGCAATTTCGAGCAGTACTTC
once	TRBV5-1	TRBJ2-1	NA	CASSLGAAFAKEQFF	TGCGCCAGCAGCTTGGGGGCAGCCTTCGCCAAGGAGCAGTTCTTC
few	TRBV7-6	TRBJ2-7	NA	CASSLQLSYEQYF	TGTGCCAGCAGCTTACAACTTTCCTACGAGCAGTACTTC
NA	TRBV4-3	TRBJ2-3	NA	CASSQELVRTDTQYF	TGCGCCAGCAGCCAAGAGCTCGTTCGGACAGATACGCAGTATTTT
once	TRBV4-1	TRBJ1-6	NA	CASSQDLSRNSPLHF	TGCGCCAGCAGCCAAGATCTTAGTAGAAATTCACCCCTCCACTTT
NA	TRBV5-4	TRBJ2-7	TRBD1	CASSTGQGPLYEQYF	TGTGCCAGCAGCACGGGACAGGGGCCACTCTACGAGCAGTACTTC
once	TRBV6-5	TRBJ1-4	NA	CASRRRGATNEKLFF	TGTGCCAGCAGACGACGAGGTGCAACTAATGAAAAACTGTTTTTT
once	TRBV28	TRBJ1-2	NA	CASSSPGEGSNYGYTF	TGTGCCAGCAGTTCCCCTGGGGAGGGTTCTAACTATGGCTACACCTTC
once	TRBV7-9	TRBJ1-1	TRBD1	CASSPIEGAYGTEAFF	TGTGCCAGCAGCCCGATCGAGGGGGCCTACGGCACTGAAGCTTTCTTT
NA	TRBV10-1	TRBJ2-1	NA	CARVVSSYNEQFF	TGCGCCAGGGTAGTAAGCTCCTACAATGAGCAGTTCTTC
once	TRBV19	TRBJ1-1	TRBD1	CASSPGGLNTEAFF	TGTGCCAGTAGTCCAGGGGGCTTGAACACTGAAGCTTTCTTT
NA	TRBV6-6	TRBJ1-2	TRBD1	CASSVTTGGRSYGYTF	TGTGCCAGCAGTGTAACGACAGGGGGTCGGAGCTATGGCTACACCTTC
NA	TRBV7-9	TRBJ2-6	TRBD2	CSSSLIAGGPSGANVLTF	TGTTCCAGCAGCTTAATAGCGGGAGGCCCCTCTGGGGCCAACGTCCTGACTTTC
NA	TRBV6-5	TRBJ2-7	NA	CASRQIGGGSYEQYF	TGTGCCAGCAGACAAATTGGTGGAGGCTCCTACGAGCAGTACTTC
NA	TRBV5-6	TRBJ2-7	NA	CASSPPGGQSSYEQYF	TGTGCCAGCAGTCCCCCGGGCGGACAGAGCTCCTACGAGCAGTACTTC
once	TRBV19	TRBJ1-1	TRBD1	CASSQPGQGGAEAFF	TGTGCCAGTAGCCAACCGGGACAGGGGGGGGCTGAAGCTTTCTTT
few	TRBV7-6	TRBJ1-1	NA	CASRVDSNTEAFF	TGTGCCAGCAGAGTAGACAGCAACACTGAAGCTTTCTTT
NA	TRBV5-1	TRBJ2-7	NA	CASSLEGAYEQYF	TGCGCCAGCAGCTTGGAGGGGGCCTACGAGCAGTACTTC
NA	TRBV5-4	TRBJ2-1	TRBD1	CASSSTDRGNEQFF	TGTGCCAGCAGCTCCACAGACAGGGGTAATGAGCAGTTCTTC
NA	TRBV6-5	TRBJ2-2	TRBD2	CASSYGGRAAGELFF	TGTGCCAGCAGTTACGGCGGGAGGGCCGCCGGGGAGCTGTTTTTT
NA	TRBV28	TRBJ2-7	NA	CASSFSGPGYEQYF	TGTGCCAGCAGTTTTTCGGGTCCTGGCTACGAGCAGTACTTC
once	TRBV7-9	TRBJ1-6	TRBD1	CASSPDRAPSPLHF	TGTGCCAGCAGCCCCGACAGGGCACCTTCGCCCCTCCACTTT
NA	TRBV21-1	TRBJ2-7	NA	CASSERTGDYEQYF	TGTGCCAGCAGCGAACGGACAGGGGACTACGAGCAGTACTTC
NA	TRBV7-8	TRBJ2-7	NA	CASSLAPSVAVSSYEQYF	TGTGCCAGCAGCTTAGCCCCCTCGGTAGCGGTCAGCTCCTACGAGCAGTACTTC
NA	TRBV2	TRBJ1-5	NA	CASTRAENQPQHF	TGTGCCAGCACCCGAGCGGAGAATCAGCCCCAGCATTTT
NA	TRBV15	TRBJ1-1	TRBD1	CATSSLQGAAEAFF	TGTGCCACCAGCAGTTTGCAGGGGGCCGCTGAAGCTTTCTTT